The clone carrying this T cell receptor beta chain has ten or more counts. The antigen remains undetermined. This specimen belongs to a study of neurological immune-mediated disorders. On the study more broadly: Relapsing-remitting disease was seen in about nine tenths of the roughly 34 multiple sclerosis patients, and secondary progressive disease was seen in 3. Study-wide findings and caveats: None of the CDR3 amino acid sequences of expanded clones were shared across subjects, and this suggested private repertoires in all groups.

5'RACE generated cDNA with 10-nucleotide random UMIs. MiXCR, applied by TCRdb to the 5' RACE reads, yields one record per CDR3 protein. Counted here are 50,000 or so distinct CDR3 sequences, about 3.8% occurring once; the ten biggest clones make up around 6.5%. Trimming took 2 bases from V and 14 from J, leaving 15 bases between them. The CDR3 has 12 amino acids. Source material was 2 million unsorted PBMCs, stored at -80 °C in RNAlater. This TCR came from a man between 60 and 70 years old with multiple sclerosis. Sequenced sample: PBMCs. V is TRBV12-3 or TRBV12-4 and J is TRBJ1-2; weak D call: TRBD1 (6 bases). In DNA, the CDR3 is TGTGCCAGCAGTTTATACCAGGGGTTGGCTACCTTC. Translation: CASSLYQGLATF.